What follows are 26 T cell receptor beta chains derived from one specimen sequenced in a study of T cells in Graves' hyperthyroidism and ophthalmopathy. Researchers amplified the TCR beta CDR3 regions from RNA transcripts. RT-PCR in the first round (using the HTBI primer set) targeted the TCR CDR3. Each CDR3 protein gets one entry after TCRdb re-called the multiplex PCR reads with MiXCR. The sample lists hundreds of thousands of distinct CDR3 sequences, just under 45% occurring once. Input material: peripheral blood or thyroid tissue (not recorded which). The receptors here all came from an adult man with Graves' disease, either hyperthyroidism or ophthalmopathy (not recorded which).

This clonotype came up many times. Here the CDR3 DNA reads TGTGCCAGCAGCGTGACAGGGGCCTACGAGCAGTACTTC. Protein: CASSVTGAYEQYF. The V call is TRBV9, the J call TRBJ2-7; the match to TRBD1 covers 8 bases. Germline CDR1 and CDR2: SGDLS and YYNGEE. This CDR3 is 13 amino acids long. The V segment lost 2 bases and the J segment 2 bases; nucleotides outside the gene matches: 0.

The CDR3 loop is CASSVTSGGWETQYF. CDR3 in DNA: TGTGCCAGCAGTGTGACTAGCGGGGGTTGGGAGACCCAGTACTTC. The chain combines TRBV25-1 with TRBJ2-5, with 12 bases fitting TRBD2. The CDR3 covers 15 residues. Trimming took 4 bases from V and 5 from J; bases not matched to a gene: 5. CDR1 is MGHDK and CDR2 is SYGVNS in the germline V gene.

The sample holds a few counts of this clonotype. CDR3 region: CSVEVWGAWNTEAFF. The CDR3 DNA is TGCAGCGTTGAAGTGTGGGGGGCGTGGAACACTGAAGCTTTCTTT. The chain recombines TRBV29-1 with TRBJ1-1, with D perhaps TRBD1 (6 bases). This CDR3 is built from 15 residues. Germline values: CDR1 SQVTM, CDR2 ANQGSEA. V lost 1 base and J lost 1, with 13 bases in between.

This clonotype was picked up a small number of times. J is TRBJ1-2 and V is TRBV7-2; weak D call: TRBD1 (6 bases). V lost 5 bases to trimming and J lost 7 bases, with 17 bases between them. Germline CDR1 and CDR2: SGHTA and FQGNSA. This CDR3 has 14 residues. The CDR3, as DNA: TGTGCCAGCAGCCCCTTAAGGGGGGCGTTTGGCTACACCTTC. Residues: CASSPLRGAFGYTF.

There are a few counts of this clonotype. The rearrangement links TRBV2 to TRBJ1-2; D might be TRBD1 (6 bases). CDR1 and CDR2 (germline): SNHLY, FYNNEI. V shed 5 bases and J shed 2 bases, with 21 bases lying between them. The length of the CDR3 is 17 residues. This CDR3 reads CASSYSEQGARNYGYTF. The CDR3 DNA follows: TGTGCCAGCAGTTACTCGGAACAGGGAGCGAGAAACTATGGCTACACCTTC.

Regarding this clonotype: One junction end disagrees with the germline gene, perhaps due to a read error. The chain is built from TRBV5-1 and TRBJ2-7; TRBD1 might be the D (5 bases). There are 16 residues in the CDR3. CDR1 is SGHRS, CDR2 YFSETQ, per germline. CDR3 coding DNA: TGTGCCAGCAGCTGGGGCTCAGGCGGCTGGGGCTACGAGCAGTACTTC. It specifies CASSWGSGGWGYEQYF.

The chain employs TRBV7-6 and TRBJ2-7, with D maybe TRBD1 (6 bases). This CDR3 is 18 amino acids long. V gave up 3 bases and J gave up 2 bases, with 23 bases separating them. Per the germline V gene, CDR1 is SGHVS and CDR2 is FNYEAQ. The CDR3 region is CASSLRAVRQGLPYEQYF. DNA of the CDR3: TGTGCCAGCAGCTTGCGGGCGGTTCGGCAGGGGCTTCCCTACGAGCAGTACTTC.

This clonotype has at least ten counts. This sequence joins TRBV2 and TRBJ2-7; tentatively, D is TRBD2 (5 bases). Germline lookup yields CDR1 SNHLY and CDR2 FYNNEI. CDR3 length: 15 residues. V lost 3 bases to trimming and J lost 0 bases, with 12 bases between them. The CDR3 sequence is CASSDERSHSYEQYF. In DNA form, the CDR3 reads TGTGCCAGCAGTGACGAGCGGAGCCACTCCTACGAGCAGTACTTC.

The chain carries TRBV7-9 and TRBJ1-4; D might be TRBD1 (5 bases). The V end was cut by 6 bases, the J end by 8 bases, with 13 bases between. The germline gives CDR1 SEHNR, CDR2 FQNEAQ (reference sequence). The CDR3 runs to 13 residues. CDR3 in amino acids: CASSLREDEKLFF. CDR3 DNA: TGTGCCAGCAGTCTCAGGGAGGACGAAAAACTGTTTTTT.

This clonotype was counted a few times. The CDR3 DNA follows: TGCAGTGCTAGAGGTCAGAGTTCTAATTCACCCCTCCACTTT. This sequence encodes CSARGQSSNSPLHF. The J gene is TRBJ1-6, the V gene TRBV20-1; D not certain. Germline V CDR1 and CDR2: DFQATT, SNEGSKA (reference sequence). This CDR3 is built from 14 residues. V was pared by 1 base and J by 6 bases, with 10 bases between.

V usage is TRBV5-1 and J usage is TRBJ2-7; 7 nucleotides agree with TRBD2. Germline assignment: CDR1 SGHRS and CDR2 YFSETQ. Trimming cost V 3 bases and J 0 bases; bases outside gene matches: 3. The CDR3 is made up of 14 amino acids. The CDR3, as DNA: TGCGCCAGCAGCTGGGGGGGTGACTCCTACGAGCAGTACTTC. Its protein is CASSWGGDSYEQYF.

In regard to this clonotype: Without the conserved terminal phenylalanine or tryptophan, this CDR3 likely stems from a read error. The rearrangement joins TRBV19 to TRBJ1-6; TRBD1 matches at 8 bases. The CDR3 is made up of 15 amino acids. Germline V gene sequence: CDR1 LNHDA, CDR2 SQIVND (reference sequence). The trim removed 5 bases at V and 9 bases at J, leaving 9 bases unmatched. CDR3 sequence reads: CASSRPDRVLSPLHL. DNA of the CDR3: TGTGCCAGTAGTCGCCCGGACAGGGTTCTTTCACCCCTCCACCTT.

This clonotype was counted once. This may come from a read error, since a much larger clone is one base off. The chain joins TRBV9 to TRBJ1-2; D uncertain. Germline lookup yields CDR1 SGDLS and CDR2 YYNGEE. V was pared by 0 bases and J by 3 bases, with 9 bases between. The CDR3 has 14 residues. CDR3 loop: CASSVGPADYGYTF. CDR3 nucleotides: TGTGCCAGCAGCGTAGGCCCAGCAGACTATGGCTACACCTTC.

The rearrangement uses TRBV5-1 and TRBJ2-5; 10 bases are shared with TRBD2. Trimming took 0 bases from V and 6 from J; bases not matched to a gene: 11. This CDR3 has 17 amino acids. From germline, CDR1 is SGHRS and CDR2 YFSETQ. The CDR3 bases are TGCGCCAGCAGCTTGGCGGTAGCGGGGGGCCGCAAGAAGACCCAGTACTTC. This codes for CASSLAVAGGRKKTQYF.

In regard to this clonotype: A much larger clone differs by one base, so this may be a read error. The chain uses TRBV29-1 and TRBJ1-1, with D perhaps TRBD1 (5 bases). The germline V and J ends were trimmed by 0 bases and 1 base, with 6 bases remaining between them. The CDR3 has 13 amino acids. CDR1 and CDR2 from the germline V gene are SQVTM and ANQGSEA. CDR3 in amino acids: CSVEDGGNTEAFF. The DNA for the CDR3 is TGCAGCGTTGAAGATGGGGGGAACACTGAAGCTTTCTTT.

This clonotype was seen a handful of times. The rearrangement uses TRBV20-1 and TRBJ2-5; 8 bases align to TRBD1. This CDR3 is built from 14 residues. Germline V gene lookup returns CDR1 DFQATT and CDR2 SNEGSKA (reference sequence). V lost 3 bases, J lost 5 bases, and 8 bases stayed unmatched. Written as DNA, the CDR3 is TGCAGTGCTAGCCTCCAGGGGGCAGGGGAGACCCAGTACTTC. Translation gives CSASLQGAGETQYF.

This clonotype came up once. The genes are TRBV15 and TRBJ1-2; D unresolved. The germline gives CDR1 LNHNV, CDR2 YYDKDF (reference sequence). V was cut by 3 bases and J by 6 bases, with 17 bases left in between. This CDR3 has 15 amino acids. The CDR3 sequence is CATSSYLTRADGYTF. Written as DNA, the CDR3 is TGTGCCACCAGCAGCTACTTGACCAGAGCGGATGGCTACACCTTC.

V and J are TRBV5-6 and TRBJ1-5; a possible D gene is TRBD1 (5 bases). Deletions cut 6 bases from V and 7 bases from J, with 17 bases between. The CDR3 is 14 amino acids. Per germline, CDR1 SGHDT and CDR2 YYEEEE. The CDR3 DNA is TGTGCCAGCACCCTCCAGGGTTTAGGCCAGCCCCAGCATTTT. Translation gives CASTLQGLGQPQHF.

In this sample, this clonotype turned up many times. V gene TRBV7-2 combines with J gene TRBJ2-7, with D perhaps TRBD1 or TRBD2 (6 bases each). The CDR3 has 15 amino acids. Germline V gene data show CDR1 as SGHTA and CDR2 as FQGNSA. The V and J ends lost 5 bases and 4 bases respectively, with 18 bases between them. DNA of the CDR3: TGTGCCAGCAGCCCCGTCCGGGGGCAATTGTACGAGCAGTACTTC. It encodes CASSPVRGQLYEQYF.

The chain combines TRBV6-5 with TRBJ1-5; the D gene is possibly TRBD1 (5 bases). Deletions cut 5 bases from V and 2 bases from J, with 10 bases between. CDR3 length: 14 residues. Germline V gives CDR1 MNHEY, CDR2 SVGAGI. In DNA, the CDR3 is TGTGCCAGCAGTACACCAGGGCGCAATCAGCCCCAGCATTTT. Its protein product is CASSTPGRNQPQHF.

The J gene is TRBJ2-7, the V gene TRBV20-1; 7 positions match TRBD1. The J segment lost 1 base and the V segment lost 3 bases, leaving 3 bases of the junction unmatched. Germline V gene sequence: CDR1 DFQATT, CDR2 SNEGSKA (reference sequence). This CDR3 region has 13 residues. This CDR3 reads CSARGQRSYEQYF. The CDR3 DNA is TGCAGTGCTAGGGGACAGCGTTCCTACGAGCAGTACTTC.

This clonotype was seen more than once but under ten times. The chain carries TRBV20-1 and TRBJ1-1; maybe TRBD1 (6 bases). The CDR3 extends over 12 amino acids. V gave up 2 bases and J gave up 8 bases, with 12 bases separating them. Germline assignment: CDR1 DFQATT and CDR2 SNEGSKA (reference sequence). The CDR3 spells CSARYRQVEAFF. For the CDR3, the DNA is TGCAGTGCTAGATACAGACAGGTAGAAGCTTTCTTT.

Judged by abundance, this clonotype is medium-sized (0.01 to 0.1%). The rearrangement uses TRBV10-2 and TRBJ1-1; no clear D gene. The germline V and J ends were trimmed by 4 bases and 1 base, with 10 bases remaining between them. This CDR3 contains 14 residues. CDR1 WSHSY and CDR2 SAAADI come from the germline V gene. CDR3 sequence reads: CASSVAGENTEAFF. In DNA, the CDR3 is TGCGCCAGCAGTGTGGCAGGTGAGAACACTGAAGCTTTCTTT.

As for this clonotype: A much bigger clone sits one base away, suggesting this may be a read error. The rearrangement links TRBV10-2 to TRBJ1-6; TRBD1 might be the D (6 bases). The germline V gene encodes CDR1 WSHSY and CDR2 SAAADI. Trimming removed 4 bases from V and 11 bases from J, with 18 bases in between. The length of the CDR3 is 15 residues. As DNA, the CDR3 is TGCGCCAGCAGTGGGAACAGGGAGGGTAAGCCACCCCTCCACTTT. Amino acids: CASSGNREGKPPLHF.

This clonotype was observed many times. The V gene is TRBV24-1, the J gene TRBJ2-2, with 7 positions matching TRBD1. The germline CDR1 and CDR2 sequences are KGHDR and SFDVKD. V lost 7 bases to trimming and J lost 1 base; unmatched junction nucleotides: 2. The CDR3 runs to 14 residues. The CDR3 protein is CATRGTVNTGELFF. In nucleotides, the CDR3 is TGTGCCACCAGAGGGACAGTGAACACCGGGGAGCTGTTTTTT.

The chain combines TRBV19 with TRBJ1-6, with 10 bases that match TRBD1. Germline V gene sequence: CDR1 LNHDA, CDR2 SQIVND (reference sequence). The CDR3 contains 15 residues. J gave up 11 bases and V 5 bases, and 9 bases lay outside the gene matches. The CDR3 reads CASSPSGTGDPPLHF. CDR3 DNA sequence: TGTGCCAGTAGTCCCTCCGGGACAGGGGACCCACCCCTCCACTTT.